This T cell receptor (beta chain) is drawn from a study of blood T cell repertoires in COVID-19. Study-level background: The United States, Italy and Spain supplied acute and convalescent COVID-19 samples.

As processed by the authors: It was from reference gene primer amplification that nucleated cell counts were estimated. The table came from immunoSEQ multiplex PCR; TCRdb's copy has only in-frame clones and leaves some out. V and J calls and clone size come straight from that table; D and trimming were deduced from the DNA. This sample carries approximately 260,000 clones, about nine tenths of them seen once, and the ten largest clones take around 6%. Participant-reported clinical history was the basis for cohort assignment. This CDR3 is 14 amino acids long. Germline-derived CDR1 and CDR2 are SEHNR and FQNEAQ (reference sequence). V trimming: 8 bases; J trimming: 4 bases; junction bases outside the gene matches: 5.

The sample comprised PBMCs or T cells enriched from blood (not recorded which). This TCR was recovered from a woman in her twenties or thirties with acute COVID-19. The chain is built from TRBV7-9 and TRBJ1-6; 7 positions match TRBD1. DNA of the CDR3: TGTGCCAGCGCGACGGGACAGTATAATTCACCCCTCCACTTT. Protein: CASATGQYNSPLHF. The full variable domain, completed using reference TRBV7-9 and TRBJ1-6, is DTGVSQNPRHKITKRGQNVTFRCDPISEHNRLYWYRQTLGQGPEFLTYFQNEAQLEKSRLLSDRFSAERPKGSFSTLEIQRTEQGDSAMYLCASATGQYNSPLHFGNGTRLTVT.